This T cell receptor beta chain is from a study of CD8 T cells in ankylosing spondylitis. Study-level findings and limits: Matched ankylosing spondylitis synovial fluid reportedly contained a significantly enriched population of disease-linked clones. One TCR beta motif, made up of 7 or 8 highly homologous variants, appeared characteristic of ankylosing spondylitis blood. Peripheral blood samples showed relatively rare disease-linked clones, and these clones were CD8+.

For this clonotype: What it binds is unknown.

Each CDR3 protein is one row after TCRdb ran MiXCR on the 5' RACE reads. The table has roughly 400,000 distinct CDR3 sequences, 20% to 25% seen once. The length of the CDR3 is 15 residues. Germline V lookup: CDR1 LNHNV, CDR2 YYDKDF (reference sequence). V shed 3 bases and J 8 bases; nucleotides not matched to a gene: 5. The V call is TRBV15, the J call TRBJ2-1; TRBD2 matches 12 bases. The sequenced material came from blood, either unsorted or a sorted T cell fraction (not recorded which). This clonotype was sampled from a male donor with ankylosing spondylitis. CDR3 nucleotide sequence: TGTGCCACCAGCAGGGCCGGACTAGCGGGACATGAGCAGTTCTTC. This translates into CATSRAGLAGHEQFF.